This TCR beta chain was sequenced for a study of T cell changes during pregnancy in multiple sclerosis. The table came from immunoSEQ multiplex PCR; TCRdb's copy has only in-frame clones and leaves some out. Here the sample spans 50,000 to 75,000 clones, roughly 93% being singletons. CDR1 and CDR2 from the germline V gene are SGHNT and YYREEE (reference sequence). CDR3 size: 14 residues. Trimming took 4 bases from V and 0 from J, leaving 9 bases between them. The TCR sequence derives from a female donor with multiple sclerosis, enrolled in a pregnancy study. This chain joins TRBV5-4 and TRBJ2-3, with no clear D. The sequencing here drew on CD8+ T cells from peripheral blood mononuclear cells, taken in the third trimester of pregnancy. For the CDR3, the DNA is TGTGCCAGCAGCCGAGTCCCTAGCACAGATACGCAGTATTTT. Its translation: CASSRVPSTDTQYF.